This T cell receptor (beta chain) comes out of a study of metastatic and nonmetastatic thyroid tumors. Overall study: Malignant thyroid and benign thyroid patients provided blood and tumor or nodule tissue whose repertoires were compared.

The study's findings and limits: Within blood and tumor, benign nodules reportedly had significantly lower TCR beta diversity than malignant thyroid tumors did.

Patients had received no treatment of any kind before thyroid surgery. Original methodology: Clinicopathological groups of papillary thyroid cancer showed CDR3 differences that were used to build a distant-metastasis classifier. With MiXCR, TCRdb reprocessed the PCR reads. The V and J calls shown here were made by TCRdb, not taken from the authors' results. The sample comprises around 30,000 clones, approximately 15% of which are singletons, and approximately 5% rests with the top ten. This clone has at least ten counts. Its antigen is not identified. This CDR3 has 13 amino acids. V was pared by 6 bases and J by 11 bases, with 10 bases of the junction left unmatched.

The sample consisted of blood. The chain recombines TRBV12-3 or TRBV12-4 with TRBJ1-1; TRBD1 agrees at 9 bases. This TCR was recovered from a female donor with papillary thyroid cancer or a benign thyroid nodule (not recorded which). Some clones in this sample may be carry-over from other donors' samples. The CDR3 DNA reads as TGTGCCAGCAGAGCATCCGGGACAGGGAGCGCTTTCTTT. Encoded protein: CASRASGTGSAFF.